One T cell receptor (beta chain) is described in this entry. What it recognizes is unknown. The source of the sample is a study of CXCR3-negative and CXCR3-positive naive CD8 T cells. UMI-labeled TRB cDNA libraries were prepared by 5' RACE. Following a re-call of the 5' RACE reads, TCRdb has one entry per CDR3 protein and lacks DNA. The sample has about 150,000 distinct CDR3 sequences; the top ten hold 0.49%. Study-wide findings and caveats: CXCR3-negative naive cells had less hydrophobic TRB CDR3s than did CXCR3-positive naive cells. Once cells were cryopreserved, CXCR3 expression went down partly, and most assays used fresh PBMCs.

A CD45RO-CCR7+CD27+CD95- phenotype identified naive CD8+ T cells. In germline, CDR1 is SEHNR, CDR2 FQNEAQ (reference sequence). The CDR3 totals 16 residues. What was sequenced was naive CXCR3+ CD8+ T cells from blood. Subset of the sample: CD45RO-CCR7+CD27+CD95- naive CD8+ T cells expressing CXCR3 (TNR3+). This receptor was taken from a human donor in good health. Some clones in this sample may be carry-over from other donors' samples. V usage is TRBV7-9 and J usage is TRBJ2-3; absent DNA, TCRdb's TRBD1 call cannot be checked. The chain's CDR3 is CASSPLDRTSADTQYF.